This TCR beta chain was obtained from a study of OX40 agonist ivuxolimab in advanced cancers. Turning to the study itself: Ivuxolimab, an antibody acting as an agonist of OX40 (CD134), was used to treat patients. Anti-PD-1, anti-PD-L1 or anti-CTLA-4 therapy given earlier was allowed, and 40% had some. Partial responses were observed in three patients, of whom one had hepatocellular carcinoma and two had cutaneous melanoma. General study results and limits: With doses of 0.1 to 3.0 mg/kg, CD4+ and CD8+ blood T cells had undergone clonal expansion by week 6.

Some clones are missing from TCRdb's copy, which holds only in-frame ones; the method was immunoSEQ multiplex PCR. Of 65,000 to 75,000 clones in the sample, approximately 85% are singletons; the top ten hold around 2%. V was trimmed by 3 bases and J by 0 bases, leaving 8 bases between them. The length of the CDR3 is 15 residues. CDR1 SGHAT and CDR2 FQNNGV come from the germline V gene. On this clone: Its antigen is still unknown.

The genes are TRBV11-2 and TRBJ2-2, with a weak D call TRBD1 (6 bases). This sequence was found in an adult with an advanced solid tumor such as melanoma, head and neck, liver or kidney cancer. The specimen was CD4+ or CD8+ T cells sorted from blood, collected in a trial of the OX40 agonist ivuxolimab. Here the CDR3 reads CASSFTGTNTGELFF. As DNA, the CDR3 is TGTGCCAGCAGCTTTACAGGGACGAACACCGGGGAGCTGTTTTTT.